One and the same sample provided the 10 T cell receptor beta chains below, sequenced in a study of cytomegalovirus exposure and HLA in healthy donors. 60 Vbeta and 13 Jbeta primers were used in PCR. The data were produced by immunoSEQ multiplex PCR, yet TCRdb's version contains in-frame clones alone and is incomplete. This sample has about 160,000 clones, with about 79% found just once. Material for sequencing was PBMCs. These receptors were obtained from a man over 45 in good health and CMV-seropositive.

The V and J genes are TRBV28 and TRBJ2-7, with D possibly TRBD2 on 6 matching bases. CDR1 MDHEN and CDR2 SYDVKM come from the germline V gene. The ends were cut back, 5 bases at V and 7 bases at J, with 18 bases in the middle. This CDR3 is built from 14 residues. The CDR3 region is CASSPSGGRGEQYV. CDR3 nucleotide sequence: TGTGCCAGCAGTCCCTCGGGTGGGCGGGGAGAGCAGTACGTC.

The CDR3 nucleotides are TGTGCCAGCAGCTTGGGGGCGCCGAACACTGAAGCTTTCTTT. Translation gives CASSLGAPNTEAFF. The V call is TRBV5-4, the J call TRBJ1-1; D unclear. Germline CDR1 and CDR2: SGHNT and YYREEE (reference sequence). Trimming removed 0 bases from V and 1 base from J, with 7 bases in between. There are 14 residues in the CDR3.

The chain uses TRBV7-8 and TRBJ1-4, with TRBD1 matching over 7 bases. Losses at the gene ends were 4 bases for V and 0 bases for J; bases not matched to a gene: 14. The length of the CDR3 is 19 residues. In germline, CDR1 is SGHVS, CDR2 FQNEAQ. CDR3 sequence (DNA): TGTGCCAGCAGCTCCGACAGGGCACCTTTGATCGCAACTAATGAAAAACTGTTTTTT. Translation: CASSSDRAPLIATNEKLFF.

The chain employs TRBV5-1 and TRBJ2-7, with 9 bases aligning to TRBD1. J lost 6 bases, V lost 4 bases, and 8 bases had no gene match. This CDR3 contains 14 residues. Germline assignment: CDR1 SGHRS and CDR2 YFSETQ. As DNA, the CDR3 is TGCGCCAGCAGCGAACAGGGGGCGCAGGGCGAGCAGTACTTC. This codes for CASSEQGAQGEQYF. The full variable domain, completed using reference TRBV5-1 and TRBJ2-7, is KAGVTQTPRYLIKTRGQQVTLSCSPISGHRSVSWYQQTPGQGLQFLFEYFSETQRNKGNFPGRFSGRQFSNSRSEMNVSTLELGDSALYLCASSEQGAQGEQYFGPGTRLTVT.

The chain couples TRBV5-5 to TRBJ2-3, with TRBD2 matching over 7 bases. J lost 0 bases, V lost 5 bases, and 6 bases had no gene match. The CDR3 totals 15 residues. CDR1 SGHKS and CDR2 YYEKEE come from the germline V gene (reference sequence). CDR3 protein: CASSHWGGSTDTQYF. CDR3 nucleotides: TGTGCCAGCAGTCACTGGGGGGGTAGCACAGATACGCAGTATTTT.

V is TRBV27 and J is TRBJ2-2, with D perhaps matching TRBD1 (5 bases). CDR3 size: 13 residues. Trimming cost V 9 bases and J 1 base, with 9 bases left between them. The V gene's germline CDR1 is MNHEY and CDR2 SMNVEV (reference sequence). The CDR3: CARGHLNTGELFF. CDR3 nucleotide sequence: TGTGCCAGAGGACACTTGAACACCGGGGAGCTGTTTTTT.

The gene calls are TRBV27 and TRBJ1-1; 8 nucleotides align to TRBD1. V lost 5 bases and J lost 0; bases outside the gene matches: 8. Germline CDR1 MNHEY, CDR2 SMNVEV (reference sequence). The CDR3 extends over 16 amino acids. CDR3 region: CASSPRTGHVNTEAFF. Written as DNA, the CDR3 is TGTGCCAGCAGTCCCCGGACAGGGCACGTGAACACTGAAGCTTTCTTT.

The V gene is TRBV27, the J gene TRBJ1-1, with 7 nucleotides matching TRBD1. The V segment lost 6 bases and the J segment 10 bases; nucleotides outside the gene matches: 20. The CDR3 contains 16 residues. Germline CDR1 reads MNHEY; CDR2 reads SMNVEV (reference sequence). CDR3 protein: CASSPTDRPPHGGAFF. In DNA, the CDR3 is TGTGCCAGCAGCCCTACGGACAGGCCGCCCCATGGCGGAGCTTTCTTT.

This clone was found once. The rearrangement uses TRBV5-1 and TRBJ1-2; possibly TRBD1 for D (5 bases). From germline, CDR1 is SGHRS and CDR2 YFSETQ. V lost 5 bases and J lost 6, with 5 bases in between. CDR3 length: 10 residues. CDR3 residues: CASRGDGYTF. The CDR3 bases are TGCGCCAGCAGAGGGGATGGCTACACCTTC.

The chain joins TRBV6-1 to TRBJ2-1; D might be TRBD2 (6 bases). The CDR3 has 14 residues. V lost 9 bases and J 5 bases, leaving 17 bases between the germline ends. Germline-derived CDR1 and CDR2 are MNHNS and SASEGT. In DNA form, the CDR3 reads TGTGCCAGTCTCCGGGACTTAAGAAACAATGAGCAGTTCTTC. Amino acid sequence: CASLRDLRNNEQFF.